Here is one T cell receptor beta chain with its context. Germline CDR1 is SNHLY and CDR2 is FYNNEI. The CDR3 is made up of 11 amino acids. The ends were cut back, 6 bases at V and 4 bases at J, with 6 bases in the middle. Clones were read by immunoSEQ multiplex PCR, and TCRdb kept only the in-frame ones, dropping some. The sample gives around 61,000 clones, 89% of which show up once; approximately 1.5% is in the top ten. The data belong to a study of blood T cell repertoires in COVID-19. The chain carries TRBV2 and TRBJ1-2; D is ambiguous. The sample comprised peripheral blood. The clonotype comes from a man between 60 and 75 years old with acute or convalescent COVID-19. CDR3 DNA sequence: TGTGCCAGCAGCCCGGGCTATGGCTACACCTTC. It yields the protein CASSPGYGYTF.